The source of this TCR beta chain is a study of blood T cells in healthy people across ages (dated by TCRdb to about 2015). Regarding the complete study: In model experiments, template switching captured roughly one uniquely barcoded TCR beta cDNA molecule for every two T cells. Donors of different ages were randomly distributed across sequencing lanes to avoid experimental bias. Four age groups were formed from the donors: young (average roughly 16 years), middle-aged (approximately 40), aged (roughly 58) and long-lived (82). To track age-related changes in TCR beta repertoire diversity, the study relied on deep sequencing normalized with unique cDNA molecular identifiers. The study analyzed two additional independent replicas of 1 million unique cDNA reads from the same blood draw for two donors, one aged 18 to 29 and one aged 80 or older. On the study overall, not on this receptor specifically: The CMV infection status of donors was not known, potentially confounding age-related changes in expanded clonotypes. As age increased, observed TCR beta diversity per million T cells dropped in a roughly linear way, and a significant reduction was already evident by age about 36. Conclusive comparison of naive and antigen-experienced compartments was prevented by the profiling of bulk unsorted PBMCs. Compared with the aged group, the long-lived group had more naive CD4+ T cells, fewer expanded clones and increased TCR diversity, suggesting age selection. Estimates of total diversity based on one million sequenced T cells were regarded as lower bounds and as underestimates. A strong correlation was found between observed TCR beta diversity and the percentage of naive T cells measured by flow cytometry.

The library was prepared using 5' RACE. Sequencing was performed on an Illumina HiSeq 2500. A second PCR of roughly 6 to 12 cycles was run with a J-beta primer mix and a sample-barcoded 5' primer. A unique molecular identifier was introduced onto each TCR beta cDNA molecule by a template-switch 5' adaptor carrying 12 random nucleotides. At least 2.5 million CDR3-containing paired-end reads were obtained from each sample. First-strand cDNA was synthesized from all RNA with the Mint cDNA synthesis kit, primed by a TRBC-specific oligonucleotide. After uracil-DNA glycosylase treatment, a first 18-cycle PCR used universal primers M1SS and BC2_uni_R on all cDNA. The study's own analysis went as follows. Normalization of each sample was performed by random selection of 1 million high-quality reads, each carrying a distinct molecular identifier. Reads sharing molecular identifiers were discarded rather than binned into consensus sequences. CDR3 identification, clonotype clustering and error correction used MiTCR with a Q25 quality threshold and the strictest error-elimination algorithm. A nonparametric unseen species model using Euler transformation provided a lower-bound estimate of total TCR beta diversity. TCRdb trimmed public reads at Q25 via fastp, called clones via MiXCR and kept in-frame beta chains. Under each unique CDR3 protein, matching rows form one entry showing the most common genes and DNA. Here the V and J calls rest on TCRdb's processing, not on the authors' analysis. The table for this sample lists 790,000 or so distinct CDR3 sequences; approximately 60% of them were counted only once. Approximately 24% of the sample is taken by the ten largest.

Donors were a few dozen systemically healthy Caucasian individuals from Russia aged roughly 6 to 90 years. Each donor gave 8 to 10 milliliters of peripheral blood, drawn into EDTA-treated Vacutainer tubes. Ficoll-Paque density-gradient centrifugation was used to isolate PBMCs, with at least 6 million obtained per sample. Total RNA was extracted from PBMCs with Trizol reagent, with at least 5 micrograms obtained per sample. For every donor, an aliquot of PBMCs went through flow cytometry to measure the percentages of naive CD45RAhigh/CD27high T cells. Its CDR3 holds 15 amino acids, cysteine through phenylalanine. Here the CDR3 DNA is all that survives: 45 bases in frame from base 1. Germline trimming amounts to 3 bases on V and 7 bases on J, with 11 as the count of junction bases outside the gene matches. The germline V gene encodes CDR1 SGDLS and CDR2 YYNGEE. This clonotype has just one count. Its antigen specificity is not known. No base-level quality is on record; no much larger clone is a single base apart.

The sequence was obtained from a man between 40 and 49 years old in good health. Specimen: blood. This chain joins TRBV9 to TRBJ1-2; 8 of the junction bases match TRBD1. The CDR3 amino acid sequence is: CASSGQSGGTGGYTF. In nucleotide form, the sequence is TGTGCCAGCAGCGGCCAATCAGGGGGCACAGGTGGCTACACCTTC. With all but the CDR3 taken from the reference TRBV9 and TRBJ1-2 genes, the full variable domain is: DSGVTQTPKHLITATGQRVTLRCSPRSGDLSVYWYQQSLDQGLQFLIQYYNGEERAKGNILERFSAQQFPDLHSELNLSSLELGDSALYFCASSGQSGGTGGYTFGSGTRLTVV.